One T cell receptor (beta chain) is described in this entry. These data come from a study of blood T cell repertoires in COVID-19. Overall study context: In each case, the material was cDNA or gDNA derived from T cells, B-cell-depleted T cells, or PBMCs.

Per the original data handling: Amplification with reference gene primers provided the estimates of nucleated cell counts. Assay: immunoSEQ multiplex PCR; the TCRdb copy retains only in-frame clones and omits some. V and J calls and clone size come straight from that table; D and trimming were deduced from the DNA. This table holds 150,000 to 200,000 clones, 87% found once. Germline assignment: CDR1 LNHDA and CDR2 SQIVND (reference sequence). The CDR3 totals 15 residues. V dropped 1 base and J dropped 4 bases, with 13 bases sitting between them. This clonotype originated in a man between 60 and 75 years old with active or convalescent COVID-19. The chain joins TRBV19 to TRBJ2-5; no definite D call. The specimen sequenced was peripheral blood. The CDR3 here is CASSIGVRYRETQYF. The CDR3 DNA is TGTGCCAGTAGTATAGGTGTGCGTTATCGAGAGACCCAGTACTTC. The whole variable domain, filled in from reference TRBV19 and TRBJ2-5, reads DGGITQSPKYLFRKEGQNVTLSCEQNLNHDAMYWYRQDPGQGLRLIYYSQIVNDFQKGDIAEGYSVSREKKESFPLTVTSAQKNPTAFYLCASSIGVRYRETQYFGPGTRLLVL.